A selection of T cell receptor beta chains follows, all from one sample in a study of CD8 T cells in Susac syndrome. TCRdb reprocessed the immunoSEQ multiplex PCR reads with MiXCR, giving one entry per CDR3 protein. The table includes over 100,000 distinct CDR3 sequences, roughly 95% detected once. The specimen sequenced was CD4+ T cells from PBMCs. These receptors were collected from a human donor with Susac syndrome. Each CDR3 is given with its conserved first and last residue. Each record gives: clone size, D gene, J gene, V gene, CDR3 protein, CDR3 DNA. D genes are given only for firm matches. Rows give clone size only sometimes, using once, few, many, or a class for an expanded clone.

abundance: -; d_gene: TRBD2; j_gene: TRBJ2-7; v_gene: TRBV28; CDR3aa: CASSPRTSGRDEQYF; CDR3nt: TGTGCCAGCAGTCCGCGGACTAGCGGGAGAGACGAGCAGTACTTC
abundance: -; d_gene: TRBD1; j_gene: TRBJ1-5; v_gene: TRBV20-1; CDR3aa: CSARAVFRDRNQPQHF; CDR3nt: TGCAGTGCCCGAGCGGTGTTCCGGGACAGAAATCAGCCCCAGCATTTT
abundance: -; d_gene: -; j_gene: TRBJ2-5; v_gene: TRBV3-1; CDR3aa: CASSHRDPETQYF; CDR3nt: TGTGCCAGCAGCCACCGGGACCCAGAGACCCAGTACTTC
abundance: -; d_gene: TRBD2; j_gene: TRBJ2-7; v_gene: TRBV3-1; CDR3aa: CASSQAPSGTEQYF; CDR3nt: TGTGCCAGCAGCCAAGCCCCTAGCGGTACCGAGCAGTACTTC
abundance: -; d_gene: -; j_gene: TRBJ2-1; v_gene: TRBV29-1; CDR3aa: CSVSTRGYNEQFF; CDR3nt: TGCAGCGTTTCGACTAGGGGTTACAATGAGCAGTTCTTC
abundance: -; d_gene: -; j_gene: TRBJ1-5; v_gene: TRBV18; CDR3aa: CASSYTGQPQHF; CDR3nt: TGTGCCAGCTCCTACACGGGGCAGCCCCAGCATTTT
abundance: -; d_gene: -; j_gene: TRBJ2-7; v_gene: TRBV3-1; CDR3aa: CASSRLEAAEQYF; CDR3nt: TGTGCCAGCAGCCGGTTAGAGGCGGCCGAGCAGTACTTC
abundance: few; d_gene: TRBD2; j_gene: TRBJ2-7; v_gene: TRBV15; CDR3aa: CATSREYSGINYEQYF; CDR3nt: TGTGCCACCAGCAGAGAATATAGCGGGATAAACTACGAGCAGTACTTC
abundance: once; d_gene: TRBD1; j_gene: TRBJ1-1; v_gene: TRBV15; CDR3aa: CATSPKISGTGAGAFF; CDR3nt: TGTGCCACCAGCCCGAAGATTTCCGGGACAGGGGCCGGGGCTTTCTTT
abundance: -; d_gene: -; j_gene: TRBJ1-1; v_gene: TRBV3-1; CDR3aa: CASSQFRLMNTEAFF; CDR3nt: TGTGCCAGCAGCCAATTCAGGCTCATGAACACTGAAGCTTTCTTT
abundance: -; d_gene: -; j_gene: TRBJ2-1; v_gene: TRBV5-1; CDR3aa: CASSLTGKNNEQFF; CDR3nt: TGCGCCAGCAGCTTAACAGGGAAAAACAATGAGCAGTTCTTC
abundance: -; d_gene: -; j_gene: TRBJ2-1; v_gene: TRBV3-1; CDR3aa: CASSHRQAVEQFF; CDR3nt: TGTGCCAGCAGCCATCGTCAGGCAGTTGAGCAGTTCTTC
abundance: -; d_gene: TRBD1; j_gene: TRBJ1-1; v_gene: TRBV27; CDR3aa: CASSHRTGLRSETTEAFF; CDR3nt: TGTGCCAGCAGTCATCGGACAGGTTTGAGGTCTGAGACCACTGAAGCTTTCTTT
abundance: -; d_gene: TRBD2; j_gene: TRBJ2-1; v_gene: TRBV6-2/TRBV6-3; CDR3aa: CASSRTSGPYNEQFF; CDR3nt: TGTGCCAGCAGCCGTACTAGCGGCCCCTACAATGAGCAGTTCTTC
abundance: -; d_gene: TRBD2; j_gene: TRBJ2-3; v_gene: TRBV7-9; CDR3aa: CASSPGLARDTQYF; CDR3nt: TGTGCCAGCAGCCCCGGACTAGCGAGAGATACGCAGTATTTT
abundance: -; d_gene: -; j_gene: TRBJ2-2; v_gene: TRBV24-1; CDR3aa: CATSDFTGSNTGELFF; CDR3nt: TGTGCCACCAGTGATTTCACCGGATCGAACACCGGGGAGCTGTTTTTT
abundance: -; d_gene: TRBD2; j_gene: TRBJ2-4; v_gene: TRBV19; CDR3aa: CASSIGGGAHIQYF; CDR3nt: TGTGCCAGTAGTATAGGGGGAGGGGCCCACATTCAGTACTTC
abundance: -; d_gene: -; j_gene: TRBJ1-1; v_gene: TRBV19; CDR3aa: CASRIRVANTEAFF; CDR3nt: TGTGCCAGTAGGATCAGGGTGGCGAACACTGAAGCTTTCTTT
abundance: -; d_gene: -; j_gene: TRBJ2-7; v_gene: TRBV28; CDR3aa: CASSTSRYYEQYF; CDR3nt: TGTGCCAGCAGTACAAGCCGCTACTACGAGCAGTACTTC
abundance: -; d_gene: TRBD2; j_gene: TRBJ2-3; v_gene: TRBV6-5; CDR3aa: CASSYSSSGRVIHTQYF; CDR3nt: TGTGCCAGCAGTTACTCGTCTAGCGGGAGAGTGATACATACGCAGTATTTT
abundance: few; d_gene: TRBD1; j_gene: TRBJ1-2; v_gene: TRBV6-1; CDR3aa: CATRQGDVSGYTF; CDR3nt: TGTGCCACCCGACAGGGGGATGTGAGTGGCTACACCTTC
abundance: -; d_gene: TRBD2; j_gene: TRBJ2-2; v_gene: TRBV5-1; CDR3aa: CASSLGPSGSGSGELFF; CDR3nt: TGCGCCAGCAGCTTGGGGCCTAGCGGGAGTGGCTCCGGGGAGCTGTTTTTT
abundance: -; d_gene: -; j_gene: TRBJ2-7; v_gene: TRBV29-1; CDR3aa: CSVEGQGNEQYF; CDR3nt: TGCAGCGTTGAAGGTCAGGGGAACGAGCAGTACTTC
abundance: -; d_gene: TRBD1; j_gene: TRBJ1-2; v_gene: TRBV6-5; CDR3aa: CASSYRPPDRGLGGYTF; CDR3nt: TGTGCCAGCAGTTACCGGCCGCCGGACAGGGGGCTAGGAGGCTACACCTTC
abundance: -; d_gene: -; j_gene: TRBJ2-5; v_gene: TRBV29-1; CDR3aa: CSVDSLRLETQYF; CDR3nt: TGCAGCGTTGACAGCTTAAGATTGGAGACCCAGTACTTC
abundance: -; d_gene: -; j_gene: TRBJ1-1; v_gene: TRBV29-1; CDR3aa: CSVDDRDPWNTEAFF; CDR3nt: TGCAGCGTTGACGACCGGGACCCTTGGAACACTGAAGCTTTCTTT
abundance: -; d_gene: TRBD2; j_gene: TRBJ2-7; v_gene: TRBV15; CDR3aa: CATSRDWLAGGGEYEQYF; CDR3nt: TGTGCCACCAGCAGAGATTGGCTAGCGGGAGGCGGCGAGTACGAGCAGTACTTC
abundance: -; d_gene: TRBD1; j_gene: TRBJ1-2; v_gene: TRBV14; CDR3aa: CASSRSGQTYGYTF; CDR3nt: TGTGCCAGCAGCCGATCGGGACAGACCTATGGCTACACCTTC
abundance: -; d_gene: -; j_gene: TRBJ2-5; v_gene: TRBV3-1; CDR3aa: CASIPSRARVETQYF; CDR3nt: TGTGCCAGCATTCCAAGTCGAGCCAGGGTCGAGACCCAGTACTTC
abundance: -; d_gene: -; j_gene: TRBJ1-4; v_gene: TRBV9; CDR3aa: CASSLNRAHEKLFF; CDR3nt: TGTGCCAGCAGCCTAAACAGGGCTCATGAAAAACTGTTTTTT
abundance: -; d_gene: -; j_gene: TRBJ2-7; v_gene: TRBV3-1; CDR3aa: CASSQVGLVLTYEQYF; CDR3nt: TGTGCCAGCAGCCAAGTGGGACTCGTTCTAACCTACGAGCAGTACTTC
abundance: -; d_gene: TRBD1; j_gene: TRBJ1-2; v_gene: TRBV3-1; CDR3aa: CASREDRANYGYTF; CDR3nt: TGTGCCAGCAGAGAGGACAGGGCCAACTATGGCTACACCTTC
abundance: -; d_gene: -; j_gene: TRBJ2-5; v_gene: TRBV5-1; CDR3aa: CASSKATLRQETQYF; CDR3nt: TGCGCCAGCAGTAAAGCGACTCTCAGACAAGAGACCCAGTACTTC
abundance: -; d_gene: -; j_gene: TRBJ1-4; v_gene: TRBV28; CDR3aa: CASSLDVATNEKLFF; CDR3nt: TGTGCCAGCAGTTTGGATGTCGCAACTAATGAAAAACTGTTTTTT
abundance: -; d_gene: -; j_gene: TRBJ2-2; v_gene: TRBV5-1; CDR3aa: CASSPRSTGTNTGELFF; CDR3nt: TGCGCCAGCAGCCCCAGGTCTACGGGCACGAACACCGGGGAGCTGTTTTTT
abundance: -; d_gene: -; j_gene: TRBJ2-7; v_gene: TRBV30; CDR3aa: CAWSVDYEQYF; CDR3nt: TGTGCCTGGAGTGTGGACTACGAGCAGTACTTC
abundance: -; d_gene: -; j_gene: TRBJ1-1; v_gene: TRBV30; CDR3aa: CAWSSRDSEAFF; CDR3nt: TGTGCCTGGAGTAGCCGGGATTCTGAAGCTTTCTTT